This T cell receptor (beta chain) was sequenced in a study of cytomegalovirus exposure and HLA in healthy donors. The primer mix had 60 Vbeta and 13 Jbeta primers. This table comes from immunoSEQ multiplex PCR, and its TCRdb copy is limited to in-frame clones, with some not included. The sample has 30,000 to 45,000 clones; about nine tenths are singletons. This CDR3 region has 14 residues. J was trimmed by 2 bases and V by 5 bases; bases with no gene match: 5. The germline CDR1 and CDR2 sequences are SGHTA and FQGNSA. The receptor was derived from a woman aged 40 to 55 in good health and CMV-seropositive. Source material: PBMCs. This sequence joins TRBV7-2 and TRBJ2-5; 7 bases match TRBD1. The CDR3 DNA reads as TGTGCCAGCAGCCGGGACAGCATTCAAGAGACCCAGTACTTC. As protein: CASSRDSIQETQYF.